A single sample is the source of the 30 T cell receptor beta chains below, sequenced in a study of T-cell reconstitution after alpha-beta-depleted transplantation in children. Unique molecular identifiers featured in how the TCRbeta library was prepared. TCRdb independently ran MiXCR on the PCR reads; one entry per CDR3 protein. The sample has 250,000 to 400,000 distinct CDR3 sequences; about a quarter are singletons. Sequenced here: PBMCs, mostly from graft donor cells, sampled 180 days after TCRalphabeta/CD19-depleted stem cell transplant. These receptors came from a male patient younger than 18 who had a stem cell transplant for acute lymphoblastic leukemia, so the T cells may come from the graft donor.

This clonotype has a handful of counts. V gene TRBV7-9 combines with J gene TRBJ1-1; the D gene is possibly TRBD1 (6 bases). Germline CDR1 and CDR2: SEHNR and FQNEAQ (reference sequence). The CDR3 is 14 amino acids. Trimming cost V 5 bases and J 0 bases, with 10 bases left between them. CDR3 residues: CASSPTGMNTEAFF. The DNA for the CDR3 is TGTGCCAGCAGCCCAACAGGGATGAACACTGAAGCTTTCTTT.

A few counts support this clonotype. This CDR3 is CASSDPGEKLFF. CDR3 sequence (DNA): TGTGCCAGCAGTGACCCCGGGGAAAAACTGTTTTTT. This sequence joins TRBV25-1 and TRBJ1-4; no firm D call. Trimming took 3 bases from V and 8 from J, leaving 7 bases between them. In germline, CDR1 is MGHDK, CDR2 SYGVNS. The CDR3 is 12 residues long.

Only a few counts were recorded for this clonotype. V is TRBV10-3 and J is TRBJ2-7; 9 bases are a match to TRBD2. The CDR3 spans 17 residues. V trimming: 4 bases; J trimming: 0 bases; junction bases outside the gene matches: 10. Germline V gives CDR1 ENHRY, CDR2 SYGVKD. CDR3 nucleotide sequence: TGTGCCATCAGTGGACCAGCGGGAGGCCCCTTCTCCTACGAGCAGTACTTC. It codes for CAISGPAGGPFSYEQYF.

This clonotype was seen only a few times. The chain carries TRBV7-3 and TRBJ2-7, with D unclear. Trimming left V 5 bases short and J 3 bases short, with 17 bases between. Germline V gives CDR1 SGHTA, CDR2 FQGTGA. The CDR3 covers 15 residues. DNA for the CDR3: TGTGCCAGCAGCCAAGGGTGGGCTCGCTACTACGAGCAGTACTTC. Translating gives CASSQGWARYYEQYF.

The chain recombines TRBV20-1 with TRBJ2-5; 11 bases are shared with TRBD2. The CDR3 has 14 residues. The germline V gene encodes CDR1 DFQATT and CDR2 SNEGSKA (reference sequence). Trimming took 3 bases from V and 4 from J; bases not matched to a gene: 4. The CDR3 DNA reads as TGCAGTGCTAGGGCCGGGACTAGCGGAGAGACCCAGTACTTC. This sequence encodes CSARAGTSGETQYF.

In its sample, this clonotype was seen a few times. The chain carries TRBV20-1 and TRBJ2-1; D could derive from TRBD1 or TRBD2 (6 bases each). This CDR3 contains 14 residues. The germline V gene has CDR1 DFQATT and CDR2 SNEGSKA (reference sequence). Trimming stripped 0 bases from V and 9 bases from J, with 15 bases between. CDR3 nucleotides: TGCAGTGCTAGAGATCGGGGGCGGGACACTGAGCAGTTCTTC. It is translated as CSARDRGRDTEQFF.

The gene calls are TRBV5-1 and TRBJ1-2; a weak D match, TRBD1 (5 bases). There are 15 residues in the CDR3. Trimming shortened V by 1 base and J by 2 bases, and 12 bases separated the two germline ends. The germline V gene encodes CDR1 SGHRS and CDR2 YFSETQ. CDR3 in amino acids: CASSLTTAKNYGYTF. The CDR3 DNA is TGCGCCAGCAGCTTGACGACAGCCAAGAACTATGGCTACACCTTC.

This clonotype was found a few times. The genes are TRBV20-1 and TRBJ2-7; D remains unclear. Looked up from germline, CDR1 is DFQATT and CDR2 is SNEGSKA (reference sequence). Between the trimmed V and J ends, which lost 3 bases and 5 bases, there was a span of 14 bases. This CDR3 is built from 13 residues. CDR3 nucleotides: TGCAGTGCTAGGGGCCTCCTAGGGAACGAGCAGTACTTC. Translated, it gives CSARGLLGNEQYF.

This clonotype was seen a few times. The V call is TRBV20-1, the J call TRBJ2-7; TRBD2 agrees at 10 bases. This CDR3 is 14 amino acids long. The germline CDR1 and CDR2 sequences are DFQATT and SNEGSKA (reference sequence). V lost 5 bases and J lost 1; bases outside the gene matches: 5. The CDR3 sequence: CSALRTSGSYEQYF. CDR3 DNA: TGCAGTGCTCTCCGGACTAGCGGTTCCTACGAGCAGTACTTC.

This sequence joins TRBV5-5 and TRBJ2-3, with D possibly TRBD1 on 5 matching bases. Looked up from germline, CDR1 is SGHKS and CDR2 is YYEKEE (reference sequence). The CDR3 length is 17 residues. Trimming left V 1 base short and J 0 bases short, with 15 bases between. CDR3 sequence (DNA): TGTGCCAGCAGCTTGTTAGGGGTGGTTCTAAGCACAGATACGCAGTATTTT. Its translation is CASSLLGVVLSTDTQYF.

The sample holds a few counts of this clonotype. CDR3 sequence reads: CASSFGQGARGNEQFF. DNA of the CDR3: TGTGCCAGCAGCTTCGGACAGGGGGCGCGGGGCAATGAGCAGTTCTTC. V usage is TRBV5-4 and J usage is TRBJ2-1; the match to TRBD1 covers 11 bases. CDR3 length equals 16 residues. J gave up 6 bases and V 2 bases, and 7 bases lay outside the gene matches. The germline V gene encodes CDR1 SGHNT and CDR2 YYREEE (reference sequence).

The sample holds a few counts of this clonotype. The genes are TRBV20-1 and TRBJ2-3; 13 bases fit TRBD2. After removal of 2 bases from V and 7 bases from J, the junction contained 18 bases not matched to a gene. CDR1 is DFQATT, CDR2 SNEGSKA, per germline (reference sequence). The CDR3 is made up of 19 amino acids. In DNA form, the CDR3 reads TGCAGTGCTAGACAACTAGCGGGAGGGCCTGAAGGGTCGGTGCATACGCAGTATTTT. Its protein is CSARQLAGGPEGSVHTQYF.

This sequence joins TRBV4-1 and TRBJ2-5; D possibly corresponds to TRBD2 (5 bases). Germline V gene lookup returns CDR1 MGHRA and CDR2 YSYEKL. The ends were cut back, 2 bases at V and 2 bases at J, with 18 bases in the middle. This CDR3 is 17 amino acids long. This CDR3 is CASSQLFFAGQQETQYF. For the CDR3, the DNA is TGCGCCAGCAGCCAACTGTTTTTCGCGGGCCAACAAGAGACCCAGTACTTC.

This chain connects TRBV5-1 to TRBJ2-7; no reliable D call. Trimming took off 0 bases at V and 0 bases at J, with 10 bases between the two ends. Per germline, CDR1 SGHRS and CDR2 YFSETQ. This CDR3 contains 15 residues. The DNA for the CDR3 is TGCGCCAGCAGCTTGGGACCGACCCTCTCCTACGAGCAGTACTTC. Translation gives CASSLGPTLSYEQYF.

The chain has TRBV5-1 and TRBJ2-6, with D perhaps matching TRBD1 (6 bases). Germline CDR1 reads SGHRS; CDR2 reads YFSETQ. V lost 4 bases to trimming and J lost 3 bases, with 14 bases between them. CDR3 length equals 16 residues. CDR3 coding DNA: TGCGCCAGCAGCCTAACACAGGGATATGGGGCCAACGTCCTGACTTTC. This translates into CASSLTQGYGANVLTF.

V and J are TRBV20-1 and TRBJ1-5; tentatively, D is TRBD1 (6 bases). The germline V gene has CDR1 DFQATT and CDR2 SNEGSKA (reference sequence). This CDR3 region has 15 residues. Between the trimmed V and J ends, which lost 6 bases and 6 bases, there was a span of 21 bases. CDR3: CSATPQGRAVQPQHF. The CDR3 DNA is TGCAGTGCCACCCCCCAGGGGCGAGCGGTTCAGCCCCAGCATTTT.

This clonotype was observed a few times. V is TRBV7-3 and J is TRBJ1-1; a possible D gene is TRBD1 (6 bases). V was trimmed by 2 bases and J by 0 bases, leaving 10 bases between them. Germline-derived CDR1 and CDR2 are SGHTA and FQGTGA. This CDR3 contains 15 residues. DNA for the CDR3: TGTGCCAGCAGCTTACTAAGGGGGTTGAACACTGAAGCTTTCTTT. Translation gives CASSLLRGLNTEAFF. Looking up the rest from reference TRBV7-3 and TRBJ1-1 gives the full variable domain: GAGVSQTPSNKVTEKGKYVELRCDPISGHTALYWYRQSLGQGPEFLIYFQGTGAADDSGLPNDRFFAVRPEGSVSTLKIQRTERGDSAVYLCASSLLRGLNTEAFFGQGTRLTVV.

This clonotype was seen a handful of times. The rearrangement uses TRBV4-2 and TRBJ2-1; perhaps TRBD2 as D (6 bases). The length of the CDR3 is 18 residues. V lost 0 bases and J lost 1, with 16 bases in between. Germline V lookup: CDR1 LGHNA, CDR2 YNFKEQ. The CDR3 spells CASSQDPSVGGSYNEQFF. The CDR3 DNA reads as TGTGCCAGCAGCCAAGACCCCTCTGTGGGAGGATCCTACAATGAGCAGTTCTTC.

The chain carries TRBV27 and TRBJ2-2; 7 bases are a match to TRBD1. V was pared by 3 bases and J by 4 bases, with 5 bases of the junction left unmatched. In germline, CDR1 is MNHEY, CDR2 SMNVEV (reference sequence). The CDR3 consists of 15 residues. This chain's CDR3 is CASSLGTECTGELFF. DNA for the CDR3: TGTGCCAGCAGTTTGGGGACAGAGTGCACCGGGGAGCTGTTTTTT.

The CDR3 region is CSASWTGSNTEAFF. As DNA, the CDR3 is TGCAGTGCTAGCTGGACAGGGTCGAACACTGAAGCTTTCTTT. This sequence joins TRBV20-1 and TRBJ1-1; 8 nucleotides match TRBD1. This CDR3 comprises 14 residues. The V and J ends lost 3 bases and 1 base, in that order; junction bases with no gene match: 4. The germline CDR1 and CDR2 sequences are DFQATT and SNEGSKA (reference sequence).

The chain recombines TRBV6-1 with TRBJ1-6; the D gene is possibly TRBD1 (6 bases). Looked up from germline, CDR1 is MNHNS and CDR2 is SASEGT. The length of the CDR3 is 18 residues. The V gene lost 8 bases and the J gene lost 1 base, with 21 bases spanning the gap. CDR3: CASGSEGVSWSYNSPLHF. CDR3 nucleotide sequence: TGTGCCAGCGGGTCTGAGGGGGTATCCTGGTCCTATAATTCACCCCTCCACTTT.

The gene calls are TRBV9 and TRBJ2-2, with 10 bases matching TRBD2. V was clipped by 0 bases and J by 5 bases; unmatched bases: 10. In germline, CDR1 is SGDLS, CDR2 YYNGEE. This CDR3 contains 18 residues. Here the CDR3 DNA reads TGTGCCAGCAGCGTAGATGCTAGCGGGAGTTGGTATACCGGGGAGCTGTTTTTT. Translated, it gives CASSVDASGSWYTGELFF.

This clonotype was seen ten or more times. V and J are TRBV12-3 or TRBV12-4 and TRBJ2-4; TRBD2 aligns across 12 bases. This CDR3 is 13 amino acids long. The ends lost 6 bases at V and 6 bases at J; junction bases unmatched: 0. CDR3 amino acids: CASRLAGGNIQYF. CDR3 sequence (DNA): TGTGCCAGCAGACTAGCGGGAGGAAACATTCAGTACTTC.

The chain carries TRBV9 and TRBJ2-3; TRBD2 matches 7 bases. The CDR3 is 15 residues long. Germline lookup yields CDR1 SGDLS and CDR2 YYNGEE. The ends lost 4 bases at V and 7 bases at J; junction bases unmatched: 12. The CDR3 nucleotides read TGTGCCAGCAGCAAACGACTAGCCGATCGGCATACGCAGTATTTT. Amino acids: CASSKRLADRHTQYF.

In nucleotides, the CDR3 is TGCGCCAGCAGCCAAGAAAGGGGCCCCCAAGAGACCCAGTACTTC. Amino acid sequence: CASSQERGPQETQYF. The chain joins TRBV4-1 to TRBJ2-5, with a possible D match to TRBD1 (5 bases). The CDR3 length is 15 residues. V was pared by 0 bases and J by 1 base, with 9 bases between. The germline gives CDR1 MGHRA, CDR2 YSYEKL.

Only a few counts were recorded for this clonotype. V is TRBV20-1 and J is TRBJ2-2; 7 nucleotides line up with TRBD1. Germline-derived CDR1 and CDR2 are DFQATT and SNEGSKA (reference sequence). The V and J ends lost 1 base and 6 bases, in that order; junction bases with no gene match: 2. The CDR3 is 13 amino acids. The CDR3 bases are TGCAGTGCTAGAGTCACAGGGGCCGGGGAGCTGTTTTTT. This encodes CSARVTGAGELFF.

This clonotype came up a few times. The V call is TRBV12-3 or TRBV12-4, the J call TRBJ1-1, with D perhaps TRBD1 (5 bases). V lost 3 bases and J lost 11, with 16 bases in between. The CDR3 length is 13 residues. In DNA form, the CDR3 reads TGTGCCAGCAGTTTTAGGGGTCCAACAAGGGCTTTCTTT. As protein: CASSFRGPTRAFF.

The rearrangement joins TRBV18 to TRBJ2-1; TRBD2 agrees at 7 bases. The CDR3 contains 16 residues. The germline V gene has CDR1 KGHSH and CDR2 LQKENI. The junction had 7 bases not matched to a gene; V was cut back by 0 bases and J by 5 bases. This chain's CDR3 is CASSPPNSGQNNEQFF. The DNA for the CDR3 is TGTGCCAGCTCACCACCGAATAGCGGGCAAAACAATGAGCAGTTCTTC.

J is TRBJ2-1 and V is TRBV7-3, with 8 bases that match TRBD2. V lost 4 bases and J lost 2; bases outside the gene matches: 7. Germline V gene sequence: CDR1 SGHTA, CDR2 FQGTGA. The CDR3 length is 16 residues. The CDR3 DNA reads as TGTGCCAGCAGCTCATCCGGGACTAGGGCCTACAATGAGCAGTTCTTC. It codes for CASSSSGTRAYNEQFF.

This clonotype was seen a handful of times. The gene calls are TRBV20-1 and TRBJ1-5; a possible D gene is TRBD1 (5 bases). This CDR3 has 15 residues. Per germline, CDR1 DFQATT and CDR2 SNEGSKA (reference sequence). The germline V and J ends were trimmed by 0 bases and 3 bases, with 12 bases remaining between them. Here the CDR3 reads CSARDLHRSNQPQHF. The CDR3 DNA reads as TGCAGTGCTAGAGACCTCCACAGGTCCAATCAGCCCCAGCATTTT.